This T cell receptor (beta chain) was sequenced for a study of OX40 agonist ivuxolimab in advanced cancers. For the study in its entirety: Ivuxolimab was a fully human IgG2 agonistic monoclonal antibody targeting the costimulatory receptor OX40 (CD134). In the dose-escalation cohort, roughly 80% of patients were male, and the mean age was approximately 55 years, with a range of 23 to 79. Of the roughly 52 dose-escalation patients, hepatocellular carcinoma was present in around 19, melanoma in roughly 15, renal cell carcinoma in 9 and head and neck cancer in 9. Peripheral TCRbeta sequencing aimed to test whether ivuxolimab altered TCR sequence diversity and caused clonal T-cell expansion. The paper reports the monotherapy dose-escalation portion (N of about 54 patients) of the phase I ivuxolimab trial. Intravenous ivuxolimab was administered to patients every 2 weeks at six dose levels: 0.01, 0.1, 0.3, 1.5, 3 and 10 mg/kg. Prior anti-PD-1, anti-PD-L1 or anti-CTLA-4 therapy was permitted, and 40% to 50% of dose-escalation patients had received checkpoint inhibitors. Three dose-escalation patients achieved partial responses, one with hepatocellular carcinoma and two with cutaneous melanoma. Overall results and qualifications from the work: Low levels of normalized T-cell clonal expansion were also shown by some nonresponding patients. On average, CD8+ T cells showed more expanded clones than CD4+ T cells after ivuxolimab. At doses of 0.1 to 3.0 mg/kg, clonal expansion of both CD4+ and CD8+ T cells in blood was seen between baseline and week 6. The antigen specificity of the clonally expanded peripheral T cells was not determined. In the 0.1-3.0 mg/kg groups, partial responders had among the lowest normalized peripheral clonal expansion, particularly in CD8+ T cells.

The trial excluded patients who had a history of autoimmune disease or who were on systemic immunosuppression. Peripheral blood for TCR sequencing was collected from all dose cohorts at baseline, on cycle 4 day 1, and on cycle 7 day 1. The samples were drawn from a first-in-human, open-label, multicenter phase I dose-escalation trial of ivuxolimab. The trial enrolled adults with locally advanced or metastatic head and neck squamous cell, hepatocellular, melanoma or renal cell carcinoma. Before TCR sequencing, CD4+ and CD8+ T cells were separately sorted from peripheral blood. Genomic DNA was extracted from sorted cells for sequencing of the TCRbeta CDR3 region. The immunoSEQ Assay was used for sequencing of TCRbeta CDR3 regions. In its TCRdb copy, this immuneACCESS table keeps in-frame sequences only and misses some clones. Where compared with another copy, unresolved V genes explain less than half of these, and the others have no known cause. This sample comprises about 99,000 clones, about 96% of them detected only once. The top ten clones comprise about 2% of the sample.

For this clone: What antigen it recognizes has not been identified. Base-call qualities are not available, and no considerably larger clone is one nucleotide away.

CDR1 and CDR2 are drawn from the germline V gene: SGHTA, FQGNSA. Trimmed from V: 2 bases; trimmed from J: 2 bases; junction bases lacking a gene match: 2. The CDR3 contains 15 residues, cysteine and phenylalanine counted. Only the CDR3 region is kept as DNA, spanning 45 bases read in frame from base 1. The receptor comes from an adult with an advanced solid tumor such as melanoma, head and neck, liver or kidney cancer. The material sequenced was CD4+ or CD8+ T cells sorted from blood, taken in a trial of the OX40 agonist ivuxolimab. The chain links TRBV7-2 with TRBJ2-1; the junction holds 8 bases that match TRBD2. The CDR3 reads as follows: CASSLIGGAYNEQFF. The DNA is as follows: TGTGCCAGCAGCTTAATCGGGGGGGCCTACAATGAGCAGTTCTTC.